This T cell receptor beta chain was identified during a study of cytomegalovirus exposure and HLA in healthy donors. Findings and caveats of the study: Many donors carried some public TCRs, although rarity characterized most TCR sequences. There were 150 or so TCR beta chains listed as cytomegalovirus-associated. Clonal expansion was found to be greater in HLA-associated TCR beta chains than in equally common others in a later analysis.

Notes on this clone: As yet, its antigen is unknown.

PCR involved 60 Vbeta and 13 Jbeta primers. The repertoire was sequenced with immunoSEQ multiplex PCR; TCRdb's copy has only in-frame clones and lacks some. The sample totals roughly 80,000 clones. The CDR3 is made up of 13 amino acids. The germline V gene has CDR1 SGDLS and CDR2 YYNGEE. Trimming took 6 bases from V and 4 from J, leaving 8 bases between them. The receptor was derived from a man over 45 in good health and CMV-seropositive. The sequenced sample was PBMCs. The V gene is TRBV9, the J gene TRBJ1-6, with D hard to call. The CDR3 region has the DNA TGTGCCAGCACAGCGGGGTATAATTCACCCCTCCACTTT. The encoded protein is CASTAGYNSPLHF.